The rows below give T cell receptor beta chains drawn from one sample of a study of T-cell memory formation after mild COVID-19. TCRdb passed the 5' RACE reads through MiXCR, listing each CDR3 protein once. The sample has hundreds of thousands of distinct CDR3 sequences; more than 15% are singletons. The sequenced sample was PBMCs or a T cell subset sorted from them (not recorded which). The source is a man younger than 35 who had mild COVID-19 (a few samples of this study predate the infection). Cell type and time point are not known. Both conserved end residues are part of each CDR3. Each record gives: J gene, D gene, clone size, V gene, CDR3 protein, CDR3 DNA. D genes are given only for firm matches. A row's size may be missing; if present it is once, few, many or a size class.

TRBJ2-3,TRBD2,.,TRBV28,CASSLQRGGPDTQYF,TGTGCCAGCAGTTTACAGCGGGGGGGCCCAGATACGCAGTATTTT
TRBJ2-7,.,.,TRBV4-1,CASSQEGTYEQYF,TGCGCCAGCAGCCAAGAAGGGACCTACGAGCAGTACTTC
TRBJ1-5,.,many,TRBV12-3/TRBV12-4,CASSFGQGGQPQHF,TGTGCCAGCAGTTTCGGGCAGGGAGGTCAGCCCCAGCATTTT
TRBJ1-4,.,.,TRBV5-1,CASSLVGSSEEKLFF,TGCGCCAGCAGCTTGGTGGGGTCGTCAGAAGAAAAACTGTTTTTT
TRBJ2-5,.,few,TRBV2,CASGLVQETQYF,TGTGCCAGCGGGCTGGTTCAAGAGACCCAGTACTTC
TRBJ2-1,.,few,TRBV27,CASSLYGGSSYNEQFF,TGTGCCAGCAGTTTATACGGCGGCAGCTCCTACAATGAGCAGTTCTTC
TRBJ2-2,.,few,TRBV20-1,CSARGWVHTGELFF,TGCAGTGCTAGAGGTTGGGTTCACACCGGGGAGCTGTTTTTT
TRBJ1-1,TRBD1,.,TRBV4-3,CASSQNVGTGNTEAFF,TGCGCCAGCAGCCAAAATGTTGGGACAGGGAACACTGAAGCTTTCTTT
TRBJ2-1,TRBD1,few,TRBV6-5,CASSYSQGAVGVNEQFF,TGTGCCAGCAGTTACTCACAGGGGGCGGTGGGTGTGAATGAGCAGTTCTTC
TRBJ2-7,.,few,TRBV6-5,CASIDPVFWEQYF,TGTGCCAGCATCGACCCGGTCTTCTGGGAGCAGTACTTC
TRBJ1-6,.,.,TRBV27,CASRMVEGVPLHF,TGTGCCAGCAGAATGGTGGAGGGTGTTCCCCTCCACTTT
TRBJ2-3,.,.,TRBV7-3,CASSPGQTDTQYF,TGTGCCAGCAGCCCCGGACAGACAGATACGCAGTATTTT
TRBJ2-3,TRBD1,.,TRBV6-2/TRBV6-3,CASSYSPSTGSPDTQYF,TGTGCCAGCAGTTACTCGCCTTCGACAGGGAGCCCAGATACGCAGTATTTT
TRBJ2-3,.,.,TRBV9,CASSVVPGAYGTQYF,TGTGCCAGCAGCGTAGTCCCGGGGGCGTACGGTACGCAGTATTTT
TRBJ2-5,TRBD2,.,TRBV5-1,CASSLGTSGHTGETQYF,TGCGCCAGCAGCCTGGGGACTAGCGGTCATACAGGGGAGACCCAGTACTTC
TRBJ1-6,.,few,TRBV20-1,CSAPPPGGDSSYNSPLHF,TGCAGTGCTCCACCCCCCGGAGGCGACAGCTCCTATAATTCACCCCTCCACTTT
TRBJ1-1,.,.,TRBV6-5,CASSLRQNLGAFF,TGTGCCAGCAGCCTACGACAGAACCTTGGGGCTTTCTTT
TRBJ2-5,TRBD2,few,TRBV4-1,CASSGTSGWETQYF,TGCGCCAGCAGCGGGACTAGCGGGTGGGAGACCCAGTACTTC
TRBJ2-3,.,few,TRBV30,CAWTILGEDTQYF,TGTGCCTGGACAATACTGGGCGAAGATACGCAGTATTTT
TRBJ1-2,.,.,TRBV9,CASTEGGFNYGYTF,TGTGCCAGCACCGAGGGGGGATTTAACTATGGCTACACCTTC
TRBJ2-3,TRBD2,few,TRBV2,CASSDLDSGGIDTQYF,TGTGCCAGCAGTGATCTCGACAGCGGGGGGATCGATACGCAGTATTTT
TRBJ2-5,TRBD1,.,TRBV7-2,CASRRGQGGSETQYF,TGTGCCAGCAGAAGGGGACAGGGGGGGTCGGAGACCCAGTACTTC
TRBJ1-2,TRBD1,.,TRBV12-3/TRBV12-4,CASSGQGAYGYTF,TGTGCCAGCAGTGGACAGGGGGCGTATGGCTACACCTTC
TRBJ2-1,.,few,TRBV18,CASSPSGELEQFF,TGTGCCAGCTCCCCCAGTGGCGAGCTTGAGCAGTTCTTC
TRBJ2-7,TRBD1,.,TRBV4-1,CASSQTGGNYEQYF,TGCGCCAGCAGCCAGACAGGGGGAAATTACGAGCAGTACTTC
TRBJ1-2,.,few,TRBV15,CATSSRKGSGYTF,TGTGCCACCAGCAGCAGAAAAGGGTCCGGCTACACCTTC
TRBJ2-2,.,few,TRBV5-5,CASSLVLATNTGELFF,TGTGCCAGCAGCTTGGTTCTAGCTACGAACACCGGGGAGCTGTTTTTT
TRBJ2-3,TRBD2,few,TRBV6-5,CASSYSRTGGEVDTQYF,TGTGCCAGCAGTTACTCGAGAACGGGGGGGGAGGTCGATACGCAGTATTTT
TRBJ2-5,.,.,TRBV9,CASSVGVVEQETQYF,TGTGCCAGCAGCGTAGGTGTGGTAGAACAAGAGACCCAGTACTTC
TRBJ2-3,TRBD2,.,TRBV20-1,CSAEPGLAGALTDTQYF,TGCAGTGCTGAACCGGGACTAGCGGGGGCCCTCACAGATACGCAGTATTTT
TRBJ1-2,.,.,TRBV4-1,CASRDIRVNYGYTF,TGCGCCAGCAGAGACATTAGAGTTAACTATGGCTACACCTTC
TRBJ1-1,.,few,TRBV5-1,CASSSHRTADTEAFF,TGCGCCAGCAGCTCACACAGGACTGCTGACACTGAAGCTTTCTTT
TRBJ2-1,TRBD1,once,TRBV7-3,CASSLDRDGYNEQFF,TGTGCCAGCAGCCTTGACAGGGACGGGTACAATGAGCAGTTCTTC
TRBJ2-5,.,many,TRBV6-5,CASSYLVGGKKTQYF,TGTGCCAGCAGTTACCTCGTGGGGGGCAAAAAGACCCAGTACTTC
TRBJ2-6,.,.,TRBV5-1,CASSPRSGLSTNVLTF,TGCGCCAGCAGCCCCCGCAGTGGCCTTAGTACCAACGTCCTGACTTTC
TRBJ1-2,.,few,TRBV5-1,CASSNGPAKGDGYTF,TGCGCCAGCAGCAATGGACCCGCCAAGGGGGATGGCTACACCTTC
TRBJ1-1,.,.,TRBV28,CASSSPQGSRNTEAFF,TGTGCCAGCAGTTCCCCCCAGGGATCTCGGAACACTGAAGCTTTCTTT
TRBJ2-5,.,few,TRBV7-8,CASSLVDLQETQYF,TGTGCCAGCAGCTTAGTAGATCTGCAAGAGACCCAGTACTTC
TRBJ2-7,.,.,TRBV28,CASSLPDTYEQYF,TGTGCCAGCAGTTTACCGGATACCTACGAGCAGTACTTC
TRBJ2-5,TRBD1,few,TRBV5-6,CASSWRNRGETQYF,TGTGCCAGCAGCTGGCGAAACAGGGGAGAGACCCAGTACTTC
TRBJ2-2,TRBD2,.,TRBV20-1,CSARKPGLAANTGELIF,TGCAGTGCTAGAAAGCCGGGACTAGCGGCGAACACCGGGGAGCTGATTTTT
TRBJ1-1,.,.,TRBV5-1,CASSLDELASEAFF,TGCGCCAGCAGCTTGGATGAGTTGGCCTCTGAAGCTTTCTTT
TRBJ2-3,TRBD2,.,TRBV7-2,CASSSSGGRDTQYF,TGTGCCAGCAGCTCGAGCGGGGGCCGGGATACGCAGTATTTT
TRBJ1-4,TRBD1,.,TRBV3-1,CASSQGGQGVDEKLFF,TGTGCCAGCAGCCAAGGGGGACAGGGGGTTGATGAAAAACTGTTTTTT
TRBJ2-2,.,.,TRBV5-1,CASSALSGELFF,TGCGCCAGCAGCGCACTTTCCGGGGAGCTGTTTTTT
TRBJ2-3,.,few,TRBV7-2,CASSTYRAGRIADTQYF,TGTGCCAGCAGCACCTACAGGGCGGGCCGCATAGCAGATACGCAGTATTTT
TRBJ1-1,.,.,TRBV15,CATSRGGFGDTEAFF,TGTGCCACCAGCAGAGGAGGGTTCGGGGACACTGAAGCTTTCTTT
TRBJ2-2,.,few,TRBV5-1,CASSLPGLPFTGELFF,TGCGCCAGCAGCCTACCGGGACTGCCGTTCACCGGGGAGCTGTTTTTT
TRBJ2-3,TRBD1,.,TRBV7-3,CASSLTSIRGQDTDTQYF,TGTGCCAGCAGCTTAACGTCTATCAGGGGACAGGACACAGATACGCAGTATTTT
TRBJ1-6,.,.,TRBV4-3,CASREPGTSSYNSPLHF,TGCGCCAGCAGGGAACCAGGGACCAGCTCCTATAATTCACCCCTCCACTTT
TRBJ2-1,TRBD2,.,TRBV5-1,CASSLETSGYNEQFF,TGCGCCAGCAGCTTGGAGACTAGCGGCTACAATGAGCAGTTCTTC
TRBJ2-5,TRBD2,.,TRBV12-3/TRBV12-4,CASSTRLAGPQETQYF,TGTGCCAGCAGTACCCGACTAGCGGGACCGCAAGAGACCCAGTACTTC
TRBJ2-1,.,few,TRBV6-2/TRBV6-3,CASNPTTGTREQFF,TGTGCCAGCAATCCTACGACCGGGACGAGGGAGCAGTTCTTC
TRBJ1-5,.,few,TRBV2,CASSELSSNQPQHF,TGTGCCAGCAGTGAACTTAGTAGCAATCAGCCCCAGCATTTT
TRBJ2-3,.,few,TRBV18,CASSPRGAGPTDTQYF,TGTGCCAGCTCACCCCGGGGAGCGGGCCCCACAGATACGCAGTATTTT
TRBJ1-5,.,few,TRBV20-1,CSARPGPSNQPQHF,TGCAGTGCTAGACCAGGGCCAAGCAATCAGCCCCAGCATTTT
TRBJ1-5,.,.,TRBV6-2/TRBV6-3,CASSYRTEHQPQHF,TGTGCCAGCAGTTATCGGACAGAGCATCAGCCCCAGCATTTT
TRBJ1-2,.,few,TRBV4-1,CASSQEVRGRGYTF,TGCGCCAGCAGCCAAGAGGTTCGGGGACGAGGCTACACCTTC
TRBJ2-5,.,.,TRBV13,CASSSEEGETQYF,TGTGCCAGCAGCTCGGAGGAGGGGGAGACCCAGTACTTC
TRBJ1-5,.,.,TRBV12-3/TRBV12-4,CASSPVHDQPQHF,TGTGCCAGCAGTCCCGTACATGACCAGCCCCAGCATTTT